This T cell receptor beta chain appears in the sequencing data of a study of blood T cell repertoires in COVID-19 (dated by TCRdb to 2019 to 2021). About the investigation overall: Collaborator samples came from the United States, Italy and Spain and covered acute and convalescent phases of COVID-19. Where HLA class I and class II types were available, the types were taken from metadata supplied by the sample provider, not from assay-based typing. A freely available public database, intended as a resource for researchers studying the immune response to SARS-CoV-2, is where the repertoires were released. Deeply sampled blood TCRbeta repertoires from subjects exposed to, actively infected with, or recovered from COVID-19 were included in the dataset. Samples came from the ongoing ImmuneRACE study (first 160 participants) plus 1,254 subjects from 6 global collaborators. The sample metadata nearly always contained a de-identified subject ID, COVID-19 status, age in years and sex. The prospective study material was composed of cDNA or gDNA derived from T cells, B-cell-depleted T cells, or PBMCs. Overall results and qualifications from the work: The amount of clinical and demographic metadata varied by source and participant and was provided uncurated.

The immunoSEQ Assay, a bias-controlled multiplex PCR, was used to amplify TCRbeta CDR3 regions from genomic DNA. The paper's data handling went like this. Nucleated cell counts per sample were estimated from amplification of reference gene primers within the assay. To quantify the absolute abundance of each unique TCRbeta CDR3 rearrangement, sequence reads were collapsed and filtered. For each sample, productive Simpson clonality was calculated as the square root of Simpson's diversity index across productive rearrangements. TCRdb mirrors the immuneACCESS table, restricted to in-frame sequences. Some clones are absent from its copies; in checked studies, under half trace to an unresolved V gene, and the reason for the others is unknown. That table furnishes V, J and clone size, whereas the DNA furnished D and trimming. The sample contains about 210,000 clones, 80% to 85% of them found a single time. Under 12% of the sample comes from the top ten.

One collaborating source in Seattle enrolled patients while the patients were actively infected and followed the patients over time throughout the course of disease. Whole blood was collected in K2EDTA tubes by collaborating institutions according to the institutions' own protocols. Collaborator samples were shipped for TCRbeta analysis as frozen whole blood, isolated PBMCs, or DNA extracted from either sample type. The CDR3 covers 15 residues, taking in both the cysteine and the phenylalanine. Only the CDR3 DNA is retained, 45 bases long and in frame from the first base. V sheds 4 bases and J sheds 1 base, leaving 10 bases between their ends. From the germline V gene, CDR1 is MDHEN and CDR2 is SYDVKM. With regard to this clone: Its antigen remains undetermined. No base quality values were provided; no much bigger clone lies one nucleotide off.

Here the chain combines TRBV28 and TRBJ2-2; no confident D gene assignment can be made. Sequenced: peripheral blood. The sequence came from a woman older than 75 with COVID-19, enrolled during active disease. The CDR3 here reads CASSSYPGNTGELFF. The sequence in DNA is TGTGCCAGCAGTTCCTACCCGGGGAACACCGGGGAGCTGTTTTTT.